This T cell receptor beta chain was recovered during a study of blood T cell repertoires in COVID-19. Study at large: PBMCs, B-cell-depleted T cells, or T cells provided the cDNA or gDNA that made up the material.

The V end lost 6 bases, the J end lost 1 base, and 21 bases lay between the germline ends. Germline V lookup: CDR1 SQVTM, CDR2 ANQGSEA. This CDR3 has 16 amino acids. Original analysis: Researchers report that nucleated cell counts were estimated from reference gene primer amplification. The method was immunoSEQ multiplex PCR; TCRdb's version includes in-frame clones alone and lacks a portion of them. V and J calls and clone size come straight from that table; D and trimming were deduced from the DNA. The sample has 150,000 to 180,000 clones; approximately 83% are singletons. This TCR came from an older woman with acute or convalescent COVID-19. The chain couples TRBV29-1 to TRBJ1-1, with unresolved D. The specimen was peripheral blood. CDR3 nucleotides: TGCAGCGTCGGTGGGTTCGTGGGGAGGAGGAACACTGAAGCTTTCTTT. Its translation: CSVGGFVGRRNTEAFF.